The rows below give T cell receptor beta chains drawn from one sample of a study of shared clonotypes between healthy human individuals. Libraries were prepared by immunoSEQ multiplex PCR; TCRdb keeps only in-frame clonotypes and omits some of them. The sample holds hundreds of thousands of clones, 95% to 97% seen once. The specimen was naive CD8+ T cells sorted from blood. The source is a woman in her twenties or thirties in good health. Each CDR3 is given with its conserved first and last residue. D genes are given only for firm matches. Only some rows state a clone size, as once, few, many or a class for expanded clones.

NA | TRBJ2-4 | TRBV6-1 | TRBD1 | CASSRTGENIQYF | TGTGCCAGCAGTCGGACAGGGGAGAACATTCAGTACTTC
NA | TRBJ2-5 | TRBV27 | TRBD1 | CASTWTGGTGETQYF | TGTGCCAGCACCTGGACAGGGGGAACGGGAGAGACCCAGTACTTC
NA | TRBJ2-7 | TRBV30 | NA | CAWSVMGGSYEQYF | TGTGCCTGGAGTGTAATGGGGGGCTCCTACGAGCAGTACTTC
NA | TRBJ2-1 | TRBV7-8 | NA | CASSLAAEGLNEQFF | TGTGCCAGCAGCTTAGCAGCGGAGGGGCTCAATGAGCAGTTCTTC
NA | TRBJ2-1 | TRBV7-9 | NA | CASSLALSNEQFF | TGTGCCAGCAGCTTAGCGCTATCCAATGAGCAGTTCTTC
NA | TRBJ1-2 | TRBV19 | NA | CASSIAYGRINYGYTF | TGTGCCAGTAGTATAGCCTACGGGCGGATAAACTATGGCTACACCTTC
NA | TRBJ2-7 | TRBV6-6 | NA | CASSYSQGWEQYF | TGTGCCAGCAGTTACTCGCAGGGTTGGGAGCAGTACTTC
NA | TRBJ2-2 | TRBV15 | NA | CATSIYSRTGELFF | TGTGCCACCAGCATCTATTCGCGCACCGGGGAGCTGTTTTTT
NA | TRBJ2-5 | TRBV9 | NA | CASSAHPLAAQETQYF | TGTGCCAGCAGCGCCCACCCATTAGCGGCACAAGAGACCCAGTACTTC
NA | TRBJ2-7 | TRBV28 | NA | CASSLTGAGYEQYF | TGTGCCAGCAGTTTAACAGGGGCGGGATACGAGCAGTACTTC
NA | TRBJ1-5 | TRBV27 | NA | CASSLLSGAGQPQHF | TGTGCCAGCAGTTTATTATCGGGGGCGGGTCAGCCCCAGCATTTT
NA | TRBJ2-2 | TRBV7-3 | TRBD1 | CASSLLTGQVVTGELFF | TGTGCCAGCAGCTTACTGACAGGGCAGGTTGTTACCGGGGAGCTGTTTTTT
NA | TRBJ1-5 | TRBV6-1 | NA | CASSGLRGGNQPQHF | TGTGCCAGCAGTGGGCTCCGGGGCGGCAATCAGCCCCAGCATTTT
NA | TRBJ2-7 | TRBV2 | TRBD2 | CASSDRVGVISSGSYEQYF | TGTGCCAGCAGTGATCGGGTTGGGGTAATCTCTAGCGGGAGCTACGAGCAGTACTTC
NA | TRBJ1-5 | TRBV9 | TRBD1 | CASSETGTGDLSSNQPQHF | TGTGCCAGCAGCGAGACGGGGACAGGGGACCTCTCTAGCAATCAGCCCCAGCATTTT
NA | TRBJ2-3 | TRBV7-8 | TRBD1 | CASSVYRGPSPTDTQYF | TGTGCCAGCAGCGTTTACAGGGGCCCCTCTCCCACAGATACGCAGTATTTT
once | TRBJ2-1 | TRBV2 | TRBD2 | CASHEVLSGSMYEQFF | TGTGCCAGCCACGAAGTGCTTAGCGGGAGTATGTATGAGCAGTTCTTC
NA | TRBJ2-3 | TRBV27 | NA | CASSLRRGTDTQYF | TGTGCCAGCAGTTTGCGCAGGGGCACAGATACGCAGTATTTT
NA | TRBJ2-3 | TRBV28 | NA | CASSLQPSGTDTQYF | TGTGCCAGCAGTTTACAGCCTAGCGGCACAGATACGCAGTATTTT
NA | TRBJ2-2 | TRBV6-5 | TRBD2 | CASSYVTSGGELFF | TGTGCCAGCAGTTACGTTACTAGCGGTGGGGAGCTGTTTTTT
once | TRBJ2-3 | TRBV4-1 | TRBD2 | CASSLGGLELDTQYF | TGCGCCAGCAGCCTAGGGGGACTAGAACTAGATACGCAGTATTTT
once | TRBJ2-2 | TRBV28 | TRBD1 | CASSWTGETGELFF | TGTGCCAGCAGTTGGACAGGGGAAACCGGGGAGCTGTTTTTT
NA | TRBJ1-1 | TRBV27 | TRBD1 | CASSVTGAGTEAFF | TGTGCCAGCAGCGTAACAGGGGCTGGAACTGAAGCTTTCTTT
once | TRBJ2-2 | TRBV27 | NA | CASSYAGELFF | TGTGCCAGCAGTTATGCCGGGGAGCTGTTTTTT
NA | TRBJ2-4 | TRBV2 | TRBD1 | CASTGTELAKNIQYF | TGTGCCAGCACCGGGACAGAATTAGCCAAAAACATTCAGTACTTC
NA | TRBJ2-1 | TRBV28 | NA | CASSLWEGENEQFF | TGTGCCAGCAGTTTATGGGAAGGTGAGAATGAGCAGTTCTTC
NA | TRBJ2-3 | TRBV28 | TRBD2 | CASSSRTLLAGGGTDTQYF | TGTGCCAGCAGTTCCCGCACCCTACTAGCGGGAGGTGGCACAGATACGCAGTATTTT